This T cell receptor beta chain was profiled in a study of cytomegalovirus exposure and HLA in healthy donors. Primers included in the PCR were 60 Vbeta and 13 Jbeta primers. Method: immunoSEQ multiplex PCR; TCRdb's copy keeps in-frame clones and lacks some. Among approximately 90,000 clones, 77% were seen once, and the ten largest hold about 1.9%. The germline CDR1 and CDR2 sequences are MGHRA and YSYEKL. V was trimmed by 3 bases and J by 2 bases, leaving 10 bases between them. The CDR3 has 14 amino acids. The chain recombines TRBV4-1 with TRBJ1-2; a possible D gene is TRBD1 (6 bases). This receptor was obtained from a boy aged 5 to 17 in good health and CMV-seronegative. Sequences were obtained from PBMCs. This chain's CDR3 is CASSHGRGNYGYTF. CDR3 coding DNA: TGCGCCAGCAGCCACGGCAGGGGAAACTATGGCTACACCTTC.